This T cell receptor beta chain is from a study of blood T cell repertoires in COVID-19. Profiling relied on immunoSEQ multiplex PCR, and the TCRdb table lists in-frame clones only, not all of them. The sample includes some 200,000 clones, 75% to 85% of them seen just once. Germline loops: CDR1 MDHEN, CDR2 SYDVKM. V shed 5 bases and J shed 2 bases, with 10 bases lying between them. The CDR3 extends over 14 amino acids. Seattle enrolled patients during active infection and tracked them longitudinally. The sequencing input was peripheral blood. The chain joins TRBV28 to TRBJ2-1, with D perhaps TRBD2 (6 bases). The sequence was collected from a woman aged 70-85 years with COVID-19, enrolled during active disease. CDR3 protein: CASSHGGPYNEQFF. CDR3 DNA sequence: TGTGCCAGCAGTCACGGGGGTCCCTACAATGAGCAGTTCTTC.